These 14 T cell receptor beta chains share one sample of origin, sequenced in a study of cytomegalovirus exposure and HLA in healthy donors. The PCR used 60 Vbeta and 13 Jbeta primers. The table came from immunoSEQ multiplex PCR; TCRdb's copy has only in-frame clones and leaves some out. The sample comprises some 180,000 clones, around 80% of which are singletons, and around 1.5% rests with the top ten. Sequenced material: PBMCs. These receptor sequences come from a man aged 18 to 29 in good health and CMV-seronegative.

The chain employs TRBV30 and TRBJ1-6; a weak D match, TRBD1 (6 bases). CDR3 length: 14 amino acids. Trimming cost V 0 bases and J 13 bases, with 16 bases left between them. Germline CDR1 and CDR2: GTSNPN and SVGIG (reference sequence). CDR3 amino acids: CAWSVGPGGNPLHF. The CDR3 nucleotides read TGTGCCTGGAGTGTGGGGCCGGGGGGCAACCCCCTCCACTTT.

With respect to this clone: Mismatch with germline at one junction end may stem from a read error. CDR3 amino acids: CAFSGTGDQPRHF. For the CDR3, the DNA is TGTGCCTTCTCCGGGACAGGGGATCAGCCCCGGCATTTT. The J gene is TRBJ1-5, the V gene TRBV30; 10 bases fit TRBD1. The CDR3 runs 13 residues. The germline V gene encodes CDR1 GTSNPN and CDR2 SVGIG (reference sequence). Full variable domain (outside the CDR3, taken from reference TRBV30 and TRBJ1-5): SQTIHQWPATLVQPVGSPLSLECTVEGTSNPNLYWYRQAAGRGLQLLFYSVGIGQISSEVPQNLSASRPQDRQFILSSKKLLLSDSGFYLCAFSGTGDQPRHFGDGTRLSIL.

This chain joins TRBV7-2 and TRBJ2-5, with TRBD2 matching over 7 bases. J lost 5 bases, V lost 8 bases, and 5 bases had no gene match. Germline V gene data show CDR1 as SGHTA and CDR2 as FQGNSA. The CDR3 is 12 amino acids. CDR3 DNA sequence: TGTGCCAGCCGGGGGGACGCGGAGACCCAGTACTTC. Protein: CASRGDAETQYF.

This rearrangement joins TRBV6-1 to TRBJ2-1; 7 bases map to TRBD2. This CDR3 has 16 amino acids. CDR1 is MNHNS, CDR2 SASEGT, per germline. Losses at the gene ends were 2 bases for V and 0 bases for J; bases not matched to a gene: 4. The DNA of the CDR3 is TGTGCCAGCAGTGAAAGCCCTAGCGGCTCCTACAATGAGCAGTTCTTC. It codes for CASSESPSGSYNEQFF.

V is TRBV9 and J is TRBJ2-7, with D maybe TRBD2 (6 bases). This CDR3 spans 15 amino acids. The germline gives CDR1 SGDLS, CDR2 YYNGEE. Trimming stripped 4 bases from V and 3 bases from J, with 17 bases between. CDR3 in DNA: TGTGCCAGCAGCCCGGCGGGGTCTGGGGACTACGAGCAGTACTTC. It specifies CASSPAGSGDYEQYF.

The gene calls are TRBV2 and TRBJ1-2; D call uncertain. CDR3 length: 12 residues. V was pared by 4 bases and J by 5 bases, with 8 bases between. The germline CDR1 and CDR2 sequences are SNHLY and FYNNEI. The CDR3 spells CASSGGGYGYTF. Written as DNA, the CDR3 is TGTGCCAGCAGTGGGGGAGGGTATGGCTACACCTTC. Full variable domain (missing parts from reference TRBV2 and TRBJ1-2): EPEVTQTPSHQVTQMGQEVILRCVPISNHLYFYWYRQILGQKVEFLVSFYNNEISEKSEIFDDQFSVERPDGSNFTLKIRSTKLEDSAMYFCASSGGGYGYTFGSGTRLTVV.

This clone was found once. CDR3 sequence: CASSESTNNYGYTF. Here the CDR3 DNA reads TGTGCCAGCAGTGAGAGTACCAATAACTATGGCTACACCTTC. This chain joins TRBV28 and TRBJ1-2; D unclear. Deletions cut 5 bases from V and 1 base from J, with 11 bases between. Germline V CDR1 and CDR2: MDHEN, SYDVKM. This CDR3 is built from 14 residues.

The rearrangement links TRBV7-9 to TRBJ2-1, with TRBD1 identical over 12 bases. The CDR3 consists of 17 residues. CDR1 SEHNR and CDR2 FQNEAQ come from the germline V gene (reference sequence). V lost 5 bases, J lost 8 bases, and 13 bases stayed unmatched. CDR3 sequence: CASSRTLVGQGADEQFF. DNA of the CDR3: TGTGCCAGCAGCCGCACATTAGTGGGACAGGGGGCCGATGAGCAGTTCTTC.

V usage is TRBV6-6 and J usage is TRBJ1-6; D might be TRBD1 (5 bases). The V end lost 5 bases, the J end lost 7 bases, and 15 bases lay between the germline ends. Germline assignment: CDR1 MNHNY and CDR2 SVGAGI (reference sequence). The CDR3 length is 15 residues. CDR3 in DNA: TGTGCCAGCAGTATCCGGGGCGCGGGGAATTCACCCCTCCACTTT. Translated, it gives CASSIRGAGNSPLHF.

V usage is TRBV5-5 and J usage is TRBJ1-5; the D gene is possibly TRBD1 (5 bases). The germline V and J ends were trimmed by 4 bases and 0 bases, with 8 bases remaining between them. CDR1 and CDR2 (germline): SGHKS, YYEKEE (reference sequence). This CDR3 is built from 14 residues. CDR3 sequence: CASSLDSSNQPQHF. The CDR3 nucleotides are TGTGCCAGCAGCCTCGACAGTAGCAATCAGCCCCAGCATTTT.

This chain joins TRBV2 and TRBJ2-1; 8 nucleotides line up with TRBD1. The CDR3 consists of 12 residues. Losses at the gene ends were 8 bases for V and 6 bases for J; bases not matched to a gene: 3. Germline CDR1 is SNHLY and CDR2 is FYNNEI. In DNA form, the CDR3 reads TGTGCCAGCGAAGACAGGGGCAATGAGCAGTTCTTC. Translation gives CASEDRGNEQFF.

The gene calls are TRBV7-6 and TRBJ2-3; 9 bases are shared with TRBD1. The ends lost 5 bases at V and 4 bases at J; junction bases unmatched: 10. The CDR3 has 16 residues. Germline lookup yields CDR1 SGHVS and CDR2 FNYEAQ. Written as DNA, the CDR3 is TGTGCCAGCAGCGGAACCGGGACAGGGAATTCAGATACGCAGTATTTT. It encodes CASSGTGTGNSDTQYF.

The table lists this clone with a few counts. The rearrangement joins TRBV6-5 to TRBJ1-1; D is perhaps TRBD1 (6 bases). Per germline, CDR1 MNHEY and CDR2 SVGAGI. V was cut by 7 bases and J by 1 base, with 13 bases left in between. CDR3 size: 14 residues. In nucleotides, the CDR3 is TGTGCCAGCAAAAACAGGGCCAAGAACACTGAAGCTTTCTTT. Amino acid sequence: CASKNRAKNTEAFF.

V and J are TRBV5-1 and TRBJ1-4; TRBD1 aligns across 9 bases. J was trimmed by 8 bases and V by 4 bases; bases with no gene match: 9. The CDR3 has 15 amino acids. CDR1 SGHRS and CDR2 YFSETQ come from the germline V gene. For the CDR3, the DNA is TGCGCCAGCAGCCCGGGACAGGGTGGAGCGGAAAAACTGTTTTTT. Translation: CASSPGQGGAEKLFF.